This T cell receptor beta chain came from a study of cytomegalovirus exposure and HLA in healthy donors. Trimming removed 9 bases from V and 7 bases from J; junction bases left unmatched: 7. The CDR3 has 13 residues. The germline V gene encodes CDR1 LNHDA and CDR2 SQIVND (reference sequence). In the PCR, 60 Vbeta and 13 Jbeta primers were used. Assay used: immunoSEQ multiplex PCR; TCRdb lists only in-frame clones, some missing. The sample consists of around 130,000 clones, around 77% of them appearing once. This TCR was sampled from a man aged 45-65 years in good health and CMV-seronegative. The chain joins TRBV19 to TRBJ2-2, with 8 bases fitting TRBD2. What was sequenced was PBMCs. The CDR3 spells CASRSGSLGELFF. For the CDR3, the DNA is TGTGCCAGCCGGAGCGGGAGCCTCGGGGAGCTGTTTTTT. Full variable domain (outside the CDR3, taken from reference TRBV19 and TRBJ2-2): DGGITQSPKYLFRKEGQNVTLSCEQNLNHDAMYWYRQDPGQGLRLIYYSQIVNDFQKGDIAEGYSVSREKKESFPLTVTSAQKNPTAFYLCASRSGSLGELFFGEGSRLTVL.